The 20 T cell receptor beta chains below were found in one sample sequenced in a study of blood T cells in healthy people across ages. Primers used in a second PCR of about 7 to 12 cycles were a sample-barcoded 5' primer and a J-beta primer mix. TCRdb fed the 5' RACE reads into MiXCR, producing one record per CDR3 protein. The top ten clones hold 20% of a sample with around 710,000 distinct CDR3 sequences, roughly 43% of them seen once. Sequenced: blood. These receptors originate from a woman aged 60 to 75 in good health.

This chain uses TRBV6-5 with TRBJ2-4, with D maybe TRBD1 (5 bases). The end of the DNA aligns better with TRBJ2-5, so the J call may be wrong. The length of the CDR3 is 15 residues. CDR1 is MNHEY, CDR2 SVGAGI, per germline. The CDR3 sequence is CASSYGAGMEETQYF. The CDR3 DNA follows: TGTGCCAGCAGTTACGGGGCAGGGATGGAGGAGACCCAGTACTTC.

V usage is TRBV2 and J usage is TRBJ2-3; tentative D call: TRBD2 (6 bases). The CDR3 runs 14 residues. V was trimmed by 6 bases and J by 2 bases, leaving 12 bases between them. Germline CDR1 SNHLY, CDR2 FYNNEI. In DNA, the CDR3 is TGTGCCAGCAGGGAGGGGAGGACCACAGATACGCAGTATTTT. It encodes CASREGRTTDTQYF.

CDR3 residues: CSAAETSGMEEQFF. The CDR3 DNA is TGCAGTGCTGCCGAGACTAGCGGGATGGAGGAGCAGTTCTTC. The J gene is TRBJ2-1, the V gene TRBV20-1, with 11 bases matching TRBD2. Trimming at V came to 5 bases and at J to 10 bases, leaving 10 bases not matched to a gene. The CDR3 length is 14 residues. Germline lookup yields CDR1 DFQATT and CDR2 SNEGSKA (reference sequence).

This clonotype was counted a few times. V usage is TRBV14 and J usage is TRBJ1-1; TRBD1 matches 8 bases. The CDR3 contains 15 residues. Germline V gene lookup returns CDR1 SGHDN and CDR2 FVKESK. Trimming removed 2 bases from V and 5 bases from J; junction bases left unmatched: 7. CDR3 in amino acids: CASSQNAGGATEAFF. The CDR3 DNA reads as TGTGCCAGCAGCCAAAACGCAGGGGGCGCGACTGAAGCTTTCTTT.

This clonotype was found a few times. V is TRBV12-3 or TRBV12-4 and J is TRBJ1-1, with TRBD1 as a possible D gene (5 bases). The CDR3 loop spans 13 amino acids. The V end lost 8 bases, the J end lost 0 bases, and 10 bases lay between the germline ends. CDR3 region: CASGAVMNTEAFF. CDR3 in DNA: TGTGCCAGCGGGGCAGTCATGAACACTGAAGCTTTCTTT.

This clonotype showed up just once. The J gene is TRBJ1-2, the V gene TRBV7-2; D is undetermined. The CDR3 sequence is 14 residues long. Trimming took 5 bases from V and 7 from J, leaving 17 bases between them. Germline values: CDR1 SGHTA, CDR2 FQGNSA. The CDR3 protein is CASSARISGRGYTF. CDR3 DNA: TGTGCCAGCAGCGCCCGAATAAGTGGTCGTGGCTACACCTTC. Together with reference TRBV7-2 and TRBJ1-2, the CDR3 gives the full variable domain: GAGVSQSPSNKVTEKGKDVELRCDPISGHTALYWYRQSLGQGLEFLIYFQGNSAPDKSGLPSDRFSAERTGGSVSTLTIQRTQQEDSAVYLCASSARISGRGYTFGSGTRLTVV.

The table lists this clonotype with a few counts. The rearrangement uses TRBV20-1 and TRBJ2-3; possible D gene TRBD2, 6 bases. Deletions cut 0 bases from V and 1 base from J, with 11 bases between. The CDR3 spans 15 residues. Germline V lookup: CDR1 DFQATT, CDR2 SNEGSKA (reference sequence). The CDR3 nucleotides read TGCAGTGCTAGAGATGCGATAGCGGGCACAGATACGCAGTATTTT. Protein product: CSARDAIAGTDTQYF.

The rearrangement joins TRBV27 to TRBJ2-1, with 7 bases aligning to TRBD2. Trimming took 0 bases from V and 5 from J; bases not matched to a gene: 7. This CDR3 comprises 16 residues. From germline, CDR1 is MNHEY and CDR2 SMNVEV (reference sequence). CDR3 nucleotides: TGTGCCAGCAGTTTATCAGCCCGGGGGGTGGACAATGAGCAGTTCTTC. The encoded protein is CASSLSARGVDNEQFF.

The chain is built from TRBV6-2 or TRBV6-3 and TRBJ2-1; no reliable D call. Trimming stripped 2 bases from V and 8 bases from J, with 16 bases between. This CDR3 has 15 residues. Germline CDR1 and CDR2: MNHEY and SVGEGT. The DNA for the CDR3 is TGTGCCAGCAGTTACGGACCCAAAGCGTGGTATGAGCAGTTCTTC. Its protein product is CASSYGPKAWYEQFF.

A word on this clonotype: Since a much larger clone is just one base distant, this may be a read error. This chain uses TRBV12-3 or TRBV12-4 with TRBJ2-7; D is undetermined. The CDR3 has 14 amino acids. Trimming removed 1 base at V and 5 bases at J, with 12 bases between. CDR3 DNA sequence: TGTGCCAGCAGTTTAGACCCCAGAGCCGACGAGCAGTACTTC. This gives the protein CASSLDPRADEQYF.

This rearrangement joins TRBV6-1 to TRBJ2-3, with a tentative D call TRBD2 (5 bases). Germline V CDR1 and CDR2: MNHNS, SASEGT. The length of the CDR3 is 16 residues. Trimming removed 3 bases at V and 1 base at J, with 14 bases between. The CDR3: CASSDTSGRGTDTQYF. CDR3 nucleotide sequence: TGTGCCAGCAGTGACACGAGCGGACGGGGCACAGATACGCAGTATTTT.

The chain has TRBV7-3 and TRBJ2-1; 9 bases align to TRBD2. CDR1 and CDR2 (germline): SGHTA, FQGTGA. The V and J ends lost 1 base and 7 bases, in that order; junction bases with no gene match: 5. The CDR3 extends over 15 amino acids. CDR3 DNA sequence: TGTGCCAGCAGCTTAATGCTAGCGGGGCCTAATGAGCAGTTCTTC. This codes for CASSLMLAGPNEQFF.

As to this clonotype: A much larger clone differs by one base, so this may be a read error. V and J are TRBV25-1 and TRBJ2-1; D possibly matches TRBD1 or TRBD2 (5 bases each). The end of the DNA aligns better with TRBJ2-7, so the J call may be wrong. This CDR3 has 11 amino acids. Germline loops: CDR1 MGHDK, CDR2 SYGVNS. The CDR3 coding sequence is TGTGCCACAGTGATGGGGGACGAGCAGTACTTC. Protein: CATVMGDEQYF.

This clonotype turned up a few times. The chain has TRBV7-9 and TRBJ1-6, with D uncertain. The V gene's germline CDR1 is SEHNR and CDR2 FQNEAQ (reference sequence). The CDR3 spans 15 residues. The germline V and J ends were trimmed by 2 bases and 0 bases, with 5 bases remaining between them. CDR3 nucleotides: TGTGCCAGCAGCTTATCTCGCTCCTATAATTCACCCCTCCACTTT. This gives the protein CASSLSRSYNSPLHF.

CDR3 in amino acids: CASERSSYEQYF. The DNA for the CDR3 is TGTGCCAGCGAGCGTAGTTCCTACGAGCAGTACTTC. J is TRBJ2-7 and V is TRBV28; D gene unclear. V was trimmed by 8 bases and J by 1 base, leaving 9 bases between them. The length of the CDR3 is 12 residues. Germline CDR1 reads MDHEN; CDR2 reads SYDVKM.

V and J are TRBV10-3 and TRBJ2-7, with 9 positions matching TRBD1. Germline values: CDR1 ENHRY, CDR2 SYGVKD. This CDR3 has 14 residues. V dropped 3 bases and J dropped 1; count of bases not matched to a gene: 1. The CDR3 loop is CAISEQGASYEQYF. CDR3 sequence (DNA): TGTGCCATCAGTGAACAGGGGGCTTCCTACGAGCAGTACTTC.

The V call is TRBV9, the J call TRBJ2-7; TRBD1 matches 7 bases. Germline CDR1 reads SGDLS; CDR2 reads YYNGEE. With V trimmed by 6 bases and J by 7 bases, 19 bases remained unmatched. The CDR3 has 16 residues. The CDR3 DNA is TGTGCCAGCACCGACCGACGGGACAGCCTTTACAATGAGCAGTACTTC. Amino acids: CASTDRRDSLYNEQYF.

V is TRBV20-1 and J is TRBJ2-3; TRBD1 might be the D (5 bases). Trimming removed 5 bases from V and 6 bases from J, with 12 bases in between. The germline gives CDR1 DFQATT, CDR2 SNEGSKA (reference sequence). CDR3 length: 12 residues. The CDR3 loop reads CSAPQGSDTQYF. The CDR3 bases are TGCAGTGCTCCCCAGGGTTCGGATACGCAGTATTTT.

V is TRBV9 and J is TRBJ2-3; 7 nucleotides agree with TRBD2. Looked up from germline, CDR1 is SGDLS and CDR2 is YYNGEE. This CDR3 has 16 residues. J was trimmed by 2 bases and V by 0 bases; bases with no gene match: 6. The CDR3 DNA reads as TGTGCCAGCAGCGTAGCCGGGGAGGGATACACAGATACGCAGTATTTT. Its protein product is CASSVAGEGYTDTQYF.

J is TRBJ2-3 and V is TRBV28; D unresolved. V dropped 6 bases and J dropped 2 bases, with 18 bases sitting between them. The germline gives CDR1 MDHEN, CDR2 SYDVKM. CDR3 length equals 16 residues. CDR3 amino acids: CASSPRVPVLTDTQYF. CDR3 in DNA: TGTGCCAGCAGCCCAAGGGTGCCTGTTCTCACAGATACGCAGTATTTT.